Described below is a single TCR beta chain sequence and its context. Assay used: immunoSEQ multiplex PCR; TCRdb lists only in-frame clones, some missing. The sample shows about 220,000 clones, approximately 85% of them seen only once. This record belongs to a study of blood T cell repertoires in COVID-19. The clonotype comes from a woman aged 70 to 79 with COVID-19, enrolled during active disease. The sequenced sample was peripheral blood.

CDR3 in amino acids: CATSGNTGTPSTGELFF. The CDR3 DNA follows: TGTGCCACCAGCGGAAACACCGGGACTCCCTCCACCGGGGAGCTGTTTTTT. The chain employs TRBV15 and TRBJ2-2; a possible D gene is TRBD2 (6 bases). CDR3 length: 17 residues. Trimming took off 5 bases at V and 4 bases at J, with 20 bases between the two ends. CDR1 LNHNV and CDR2 YYDKDF come from the germline V gene (reference sequence).